These 8 T cell receptor beta chains came from one sample sequenced in a study of T-cell memory formation after mild COVID-19. TCRdb called the 5' RACE reads again in MiXCR, with one record for every CDR3 protein. The sample includes fewer than 350,000 distinct CDR3 sequences, roughly 18% of them seen just once. Sequencing input: PBMCs or a T cell subset sorted from them (not recorded which). These receptors all come from a man aged 18 to 30 who had mild COVID-19 (a few samples of this study predate the infection). Cell type and time point are not known.

The V call is TRBV6-6, the J call TRBJ1-5, with D possibly matching TRBD1 (6 bases). Germline assignment: CDR1 MNHNY and CDR2 SVGAGI (reference sequence). The CDR3 totals 13 residues. The CDR3 protein is CAEGGTSNQPQHF. The CDR3 DNA reads TGTGCGGAGGGGGGCACGAGCAATCAGCCCCAGCATTTT.

This clonotype was counted at least ten times. The chain joins TRBV4-2 to TRBJ2-3; 8 bases match TRBD2. CDR1 LGHNA and CDR2 YNFKEQ come from the germline V gene. The CDR3 covers 15 residues. V dropped 4 bases and J dropped 5; count of bases not matched to a gene: 8. The CDR3 DNA reads TGTGCCAGCAGCCCACGGGGGGGCCTGGGAGATACGCAGTATTTT. Translating it yields CASSPRGGLGDTQYF.

This clonotype was counted a single time. The rearrangement links TRBV11-3 to TRBJ2-1; tentative D call: TRBD2 (5 bases). This CDR3 comprises 15 residues. Trimming stripped 3 bases from V and 0 bases from J, with 9 bases between. Germline values: CDR1 SGHNT, CDR2 YENEEA. The CDR3 reads CASSLTEDSYNEQFF. The CDR3 DNA reads as TGTGCCAGCAGCTTGACGGAGGACTCCTACAATGAGCAGTTCTTC.

The chain uses TRBV19 and TRBJ2-1, with 7 bases that match TRBD2. In germline, CDR1 is LNHDA, CDR2 SQIVND (reference sequence). The V gene end was trimmed by 3 bases and the J gene end by 10 bases; junction bases not matched to a gene: 9. CDR3 length: 14 amino acids. This chain's CDR3 is CASSIVGGVWEQFF. CDR3 coding DNA: TGTGCCAGTAGTATCGTGGGAGGGGTGTGGGAGCAGTTCTTC.

This clonotype was seen at least ten times. V usage is TRBV7-9 and J usage is TRBJ2-7, with 11 bases that match TRBD2. CDR1 SEHNR and CDR2 FQNEAQ come from the germline V gene (reference sequence). V gave up 3 bases and J gave up 7 bases; unmatched junction bases: 5. The CDR3 loop spans 14 amino acids. DNA of the CDR3: TGTGCCAGCAGCTTTGCTAGCGGGGGGTTTGAGCAGTACGTC. This translates into CASSFASGGFEQYV.

This clonotype was counted only a few times. The chain combines TRBV4-2 with TRBJ2-7; D possibly corresponds to TRBD2 (6 bases). Trimming left V 2 bases short and J 2 bases short, with 13 bases between. CDR1 LGHNA and CDR2 YNFKEQ come from the germline V gene. This CDR3 has 15 amino acids. The DNA for the CDR3 is TGTGCCAGCAGCCAACAGTGGAGGGATGCCTACGAGCAGTACTTC. Its translation is CASSQQWRDAYEQYF.

This clonotype showed up just a few times. In DNA form, the CDR3 reads TGTGCCAGCAGCCAAGCCTCCGGGGAGCTGTTTTTT. Amino acid sequence: CASSQASGELFF. The chain has TRBV4-2 and TRBJ2-2; D unclear. Germline loops: CDR1 LGHNA, CDR2 YNFKEQ. The CDR3 sequence is 12 residues long. V dropped 1 base and J dropped 6 bases, with 3 bases sitting between them.

This clonotype has ten or more counts. A read error may produce the germline difference seen at one junction end. The rearrangement uses TRBV12-3 or TRBV12-4 and TRBJ2-5; either TRBD1 or TRBD2 may fit D (5 bases each). The CDR3 is 13 amino acids. Here the CDR3 reads CASSFGGKTNISF. The CDR3 DNA follows: TGTGCCAGCAGTTTTGGGGGAAAAACCAATATCTCTTTC.